These T cell receptor beta chains were read from a single sample in a study of T cell repertoires in cytomegalovirus infection. One entry per CDR3 protein results from TCRdb running MiXCR on the reads. This sample has about 250,000 distinct CDR3 sequences, with 6.5% found just once. The sample comprised PBMCs. The receptors stem from a human donor in good health (CMV status not recorded). Some clones in this sample may be carry-over from other donors' samples. Each CDR3 is given with its conserved first and last residue. Each record gives: J gene, V gene, D gene, clone size, CDR3 DNA, CDR3 protein. D genes are given only for firm matches. Not all rows give a size; the values are once, few, many and, for expanded clones, a class.

TRBJ1-1	TRBV15	TRBD1	many	TGTGCCACCAGCAGAGTTGGACAGGGGAACACTGAAGCTTTCTTT	CATSRVGQGNTEAFF
TRBJ1-4	TRBV28	-	few	TGTGCCAGCAGTTTATCCAGGGTAAATGAAAAACTGTTTTTT	CASSLSRVNEKLFF
TRBJ2-3	TRBV7-2	-	many	TGTGCCAGCAGCCTTTACGCCACAGATACGCAGTATTTT	CASSLYATDTQYF
TRBJ2-1	TRBV5-4	-	many	TGTGCCAGCAGCTTGCAGCGGAACGGGAGAAACAATGAGCAGTTCTTC	CASSLQRNGRNNEQFF
TRBJ1-6	TRBV7-2	TRBD1	many	TGTGCCAGCAGCTTCTACGGGGACAGCTATAATTCACCCCTCCACTTT	CASSFYGDSYNSPLHF
TRBJ2-7	TRBV7-2	TRBD2	many	TGTGCCAGCAGCCTTGGACTAGCGGGGGCCTACGAGCAGTACTTC	CASSLGLAGAYEQYF
TRBJ2-7	TRBV7-8	-	-	TGTGCCAGCAGCCTGACAGGTACCGCCTACGAGCAGTACTTC	CASSLTGTAYEQYF
TRBJ2-1	TRBV5-1	-	few	TGCGCCAGCAACCCTGGCGGTCGTAATGAGCAGTTCTTC	CASNPGGRNEQFF
TRBJ2-1	TRBV20-1	-	few	TGCAGTGCTCGTAGAGATATGGGACGCGAGAATGAGCAGTTCTTC	CSARRDMGRENEQFF
TRBJ2-1	TRBV25-1	-	few	TGTGCCAGCAGTGCCCGACAGATCTCCTACAATGAGCAGTTCTTC	CASSARQISYNEQFF
TRBJ2-3	TRBV20-1	TRBD2	many	TGCAGTGCTAGAGATTTCCGGCGGGGGAGTACAGATACGCAGTATTTT	CSARDFRRGSTDTQYF
TRBJ1-4	TRBV30	-	-	TGTGCCTGGAGTGGTTCCGGACAACCCTATGAAAAACTGTTTTTT	CAWSGSGQPYEKLFF
TRBJ1-1	TRBV29-1	-	-	TGCAGCGTTGGGGGGGGTGGTTTCAACACTGAAGCTTTCTTT	CSVGGGGFNTEAFF
TRBJ2-3	TRBV4-3	-	many	TGCGCCAGCAGCCAAGATTTGCGGGACACTCGATCCCGGCAGTATTTT	CASSQDLRDTRSRQYF
TRBJ1-4	TRBV12-3/TRBV12-4	TRBD1	many	TGTGCCAGCAGAGGACAAGGGGGCGGTGAAAAACTGTTTTTT	CASRGQGGGEKLFF
TRBJ2-1	TRBV7-9	-	few	TGTGCCAGCAGCTTAACGTGGGGGGACTCCTACAATGAGCAGTTCTTC	CASSLTWGDSYNEQFF
TRBJ1-6	TRBV9	-	few	TGTGCCAGCAGCGAGGGGTTGGCGCGGGGCAGTTCACCCCTCCACTTT	CASSEGLARGSSPLHF
TRBJ1-2	TRBV15	TRBD1	many	TGTGCCACCAGCAGCTCACAGGGGAGAGAGTATGGCTACACCTTC	CATSSSQGREYGYTF
TRBJ1-5	TRBV6-5	-	many	TGTGCCAGCAGTCCCTTGGGATTAGGTTGGGTTAGTCAGCCCCAGCATTTT	CASSPLGLGWVSQPQHF
TRBJ1-1	TRBV15	-	many	TGTGCCACCAGCAGATTGACAGGAGAGGGGACTGAAGCTTTCTTT	CATSRLTGEGTEAFF
TRBJ2-3	TRBV2	-	many	TGTGCCAGCAGTGAAAGAAGGTTCACAGATACGCAGTATTTT	CASSERRFTDTQYF
TRBJ2-3	TRBV27	-	many	TGTGCCAGCAGTAACCGGAACACAGATACGCAGTATTTT	CASSNRNTDTQYF
TRBJ1-1	TRBV7-8	-	-	TGTGCCAGCAGCTTAGCGACGGGGAGGTGTTTCTTT	CASSLATGRCFF
TRBJ2-3	TRBV23-1	TRBD2	many	TGCGCCAGCAGTCAAACTAGCGGGGGGACCCGCACAGATACGCAGTATTTT	CASSQTSGGTRTDTQYF
TRBJ1-1	TRBV20-1	-	many	TGCAGTGGAGGACGGGTGAACACTGAAGCTTTCTTT	CSGGRVNTEAFF
TRBJ1-1	TRBV19	TRBD1	many	TGTGCCAGTAGTCCCTGGGACAGGGAATCTGAAGCTTTCTTT	CASSPWDRESEAFF
TRBJ2-1	TRBV11-3	TRBD1	many	TGTGCCAGCAGCACGGGACAGCGCGCCTCCTACAATGAGCAGTTCTTC	CASSTGQRASYNEQFF
TRBJ2-3	TRBV28	-	many	TGTGCCAGCAGTCCCCTCCAGGGCACAGATACGCAGTATTTT	CASSPLQGTDTQYF
TRBJ2-7	TRBV20-1	TRBD2	-	TGCAGTGCTAGAGATACGGGGGGGAGCTCCTACGAGCAGTACTTC	CSARDTGGSSYEQYF
TRBJ2-3	TRBV7-2	TRBD2	many	TGTGCCAGCAGCGCCGGGACTAGCGGGGGGAGAGATACGCAGTATTTT	CASSAGTSGGRDTQYF
TRBJ2-3	TRBV7-2	TRBD1	many	TGTGCCAGCAGCTTAGGCGGAACGACAGGGAAAGATACGCAGTATTTT	CASSLGGTTGKDTQYF
TRBJ2-7	TRBV20-1	TRBD2	few	TGCAGTGCGCCCGCGGGGGGCCGGTCGGTCTACGAGCAGTACTTC	CSAPAGGRSVYEQYF
TRBJ1-1	TRBV28	TRBD1	many	TGTGCCAGCCGGGACAGGCTTTTCACTGAAGCTTTCTTT	CASRDRLFTEAFF
TRBJ1-1	TRBV2	TRBD1	many	TGTGCCAGCAGCACCACAGGGGCCACTGAAGCTTTCTTT	CASSTTGATEAFF
TRBJ2-7	TRBV7-2	-	many	TGTGCCAGCAGCATAGACCGGGTCTACGAGCAGTACTTC	CASSIDRVYEQYF
TRBJ2-5	TRBV2	-	few	TGTGCCAGCAGATCAGATCAAGAGACCCAGTACTTC	CASRSDQETQYF
TRBJ2-5	TRBV19	-	-	TGTGCCAGTAGTCCCCGGGACGGAAAGTACCAAGAGACCCAGTACTTC	CASSPRDGKYQETQYF
TRBJ1-1	TRBV5-6	-	-	TGTGCCAGCAGCCCAGAACGAACAGGGTACGGCACTGAAGCTTTCTTT	CASSPERTGYGTEAFF
TRBJ1-3	TRBV20-1	-	many	TGCAGTGCTAGAGACCCCTCTGGAAACACCATATATTTT	CSARDPSGNTIYF
TRBJ2-7	TRBV12-3/TRBV12-4	-	-	TGTGCCAGCAGTTTCCCCGGTAATGGGGAGCAGTACTTC	CASSFPGNGEQYF
TRBJ2-5	TRBV7-6	-	many	TGTGCCAGCAGCTTGTACAGTGGGGTGAGCGAGACCCAGTACTTC	CASSLYSGVSETQYF
TRBJ2-7	TRBV10-3	-	many	TGTGCCATCAGTGAGTCGGAGGGTTACTACGAGCAGTACTTC	CAISESEGYYEQYF
TRBJ1-5	TRBV28	-	many	TGTGCCAGCAGCAACCCAAATCAGCCCCAGCATTTT	CASSNPNQPQHF